Included here is one T cell receptor beta chain sequence, with context. Its target is not known. The CDR3 is made up of 15 amino acids. The V gene lost 0 bases and the J gene lost 10 bases, with 13 bases spanning the gap. CDR1 is LNHDA and CDR2 is SQIVND in the germline V gene (reference sequence). The table came from immunoSEQ multiplex PCR; TCRdb's copy has only in-frame clones and leaves some out. The sample shows some 180,000 clones, just under 95% of them seen only once. This sample is drawn from a study of T cell responses to AZD1222 COVID-19 vaccine. General study results and limits: Spike-spanning, vaccine-associated CD4 TCRs were dominant at 160-218 and 743-854. White British people made up most donors, females outnumbered males, and clonal diversity was possibly underestimated. Once two AZD1222 doses were given, Spike-specific TCR breadth and depth went up.

V and J are TRBV19 and TRBJ1-6, with a possible D match to TRBD1 (6 bases). The source of this sequence is an adult who received the MenACWY meningococcal vaccine as a control. The sample was peripheral blood, taken 28 days after the second dose of the MenACWY control vaccine. CDR3 bases: TGTGCCAGTAGTATAGATCGGGGGGCGAGATCACCCCTCCACTTT. Its protein is CASSIDRGARSPLHF.